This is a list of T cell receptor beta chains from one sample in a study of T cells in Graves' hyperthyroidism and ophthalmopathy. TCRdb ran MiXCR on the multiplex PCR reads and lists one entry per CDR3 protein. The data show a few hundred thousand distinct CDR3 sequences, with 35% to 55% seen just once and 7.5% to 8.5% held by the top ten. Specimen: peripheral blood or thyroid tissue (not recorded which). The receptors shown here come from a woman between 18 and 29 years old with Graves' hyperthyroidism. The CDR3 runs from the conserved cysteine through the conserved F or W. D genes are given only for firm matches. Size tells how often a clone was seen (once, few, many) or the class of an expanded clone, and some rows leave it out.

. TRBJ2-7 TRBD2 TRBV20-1 TGCAGTGCTACCTTTGGGAGGGCCTACGAGCAGTACTTC CSATFGRAYEQYF
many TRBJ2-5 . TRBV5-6 TGTGCCAGCGGAGGGGGAGGGGGCCAAGAGACCCAGTACTTC CASGGGGGQETQYF
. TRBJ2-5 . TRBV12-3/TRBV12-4 TGTGCCAGCAGTTTTCAACAGGAAGAGACCCAGTACTTC CASSFQQEETQYF
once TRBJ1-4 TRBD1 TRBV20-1 TGCAGTGCTAGTGGGACAGGGGGGGCTGAAAAACTGTTTTTT CSASGTGGAEKLFF
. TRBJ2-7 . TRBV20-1 TGCAGTGCTCCACTCTCGGACGGATACAATGAGCAGTACTTC CSAPLSDGYNEQYF
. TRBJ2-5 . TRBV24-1 TGTGCCACCAGTGCCCCGGGCCAAGAGACCCAGTACTTC CATSAPGQETQYF
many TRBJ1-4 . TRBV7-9 TGTGCCAGCAGCCCTAGGGAGGCTGGTAATGAAAAACTGTTTTTT CASSPREAGNEKLFF
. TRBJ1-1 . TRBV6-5 TGTGCCAGCAGTGTCCGGGATGTGAACACTGAAGCTTTCTTT CASSVRDVNTEAFF
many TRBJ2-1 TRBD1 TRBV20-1 TGCAGTGCTAAGGGGAAAGGGGGCTTCAATGAGCAGTTCTTC CSAKGKGGFNEQFF
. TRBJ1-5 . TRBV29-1 TGCAGCGTTGGGCGGGAGTACGAGCAGCCCCAGCATTTT CSVGREYEQPQHF
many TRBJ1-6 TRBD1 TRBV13 TGTGCCAGCAGCTTAGACCATGAGGGGGCGGCTTCACCCCTCCACTTT CASSLDHEGAASPLHF
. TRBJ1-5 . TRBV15 TGTGCCACCAGCAGGGACGCAGGAGATAGCAATCAGCCCCAGCATTTT CATSRDAGDSNQPQHF
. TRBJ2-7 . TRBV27 TGTGCCAGCTCAGGGGGAGGGGGGGCCTACGAGCAGTACTTC CASSGGGGAYEQYF
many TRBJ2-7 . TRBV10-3 TGTGCCATCAGTGGGCTCAGGGACTCGTACGAGCAGTACTTC CAISGLRDSYEQYF
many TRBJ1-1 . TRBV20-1 TGCAGTGCTAGGGAGACAAGGCAATTTGAAGCTTTCTTT CSARETRQFEAFF
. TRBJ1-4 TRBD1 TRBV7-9 TGTGCCAGCAGCTTAGGACAGGGGGAGGAAAAACTGTTTTTT CASSLGQGEEKLFF
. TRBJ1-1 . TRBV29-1 TGCAGCGTTGAAGCGAACTTGAACACTGAAGCTTTCTTT CSVEANLNTEAFF
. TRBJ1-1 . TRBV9 TGTGCCAGCAGCGTCGGGGGCAGGGTATCTTTCTTT CASSVGGRVSFF
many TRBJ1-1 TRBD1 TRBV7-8 TGTGCCAGCAGCTCTAGGGGACAGCTCATGAACACTGAAGCTTTCTTT CASSSRGQLMNTEAFF
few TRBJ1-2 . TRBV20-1 TGCAGTGCTGGGATCGGGCGGGAGTATGGCTACACCTTC CSAGIGREYGYTF
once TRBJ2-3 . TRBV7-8 TGTGCCAGCAGCTTAACAGGCCCCACAGATACGCAGTATTTT CASSLTGPTDTQYF
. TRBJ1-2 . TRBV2 TGTGCCAGCAGGCTAGGCGGGACGGGTAACTATGGCTACACCTTC CASRLGGTGNYGYTF
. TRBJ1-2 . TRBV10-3 TGTACCACACGCCTGGCCCCAGGGAGCCCTAACTATGGCTACACCTTC CTTRLAPGSPNYGYTF
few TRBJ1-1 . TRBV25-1 TGTGCCAGCAGTCGTCGCCCGGGGTCTGAAGCTTTCTTT CASSRRPGSEAFF
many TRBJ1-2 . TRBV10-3 TGTGCCATCAGTGACCAGGCTAACTATGGCTACACCTTC CAISDQANYGYTF
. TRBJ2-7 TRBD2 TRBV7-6 TGTGCCAGCAGCTCTGTAGCGGGTGGCTACGAGCGGTACTTC CASSSVAGGYERYF
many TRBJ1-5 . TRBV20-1 TGCAGTGCTAGAGGAGAGGGGAGCAATCAGCCCCAGCATTTT CSARGEGSNQPQHF
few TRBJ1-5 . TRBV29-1 TGCAGCGTTGAGGGGGAGGGTAACGGCTACGAGCATTTT CSVEGEGNGYEHF
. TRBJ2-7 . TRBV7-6 TGTGCCAGCAGCCCGTTGCAGTACTTC CASSPLQYF
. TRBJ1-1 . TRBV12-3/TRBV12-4 TGTGCCAGCAACGGGAGACTCGCTACCGGGGGGTTGCGCGTTGAAGCTTTCTTT CASNGRLATGGLRVEAFF
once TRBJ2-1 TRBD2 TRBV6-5 TGTGCCAGCAGTTACTCTCCTAGCGGGGGGGACAATGAGCAGTTCTTC CASSYSPSGGDNEQFF
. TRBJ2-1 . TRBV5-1 TGCGCCAGCAGCTCGGGACCCTCGACCTATGAGCAGTTCTTC CASSSGPSTYEQFF
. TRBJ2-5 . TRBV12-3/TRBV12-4 TGTGCCAGCAGTAGACAGGCCCAGTACTTC CASSRQAQYF
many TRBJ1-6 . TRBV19 TGTGCCAGTAGTATCGTAAATTCACCCCTCCACTTT CASSIVNSPLHF
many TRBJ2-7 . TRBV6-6 TGTGCCAGCAGCCCTGCCACTTTAGGACATGACTACGAGCAGTACTTC CASSPATLGHDYEQYF
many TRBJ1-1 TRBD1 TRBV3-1 TGTGCCAGCAGCCAACTCACCGGACAGGGTGAAGCTTTCTTT CASSQLTGQGEAFF
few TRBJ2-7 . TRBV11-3 TGTGCCAGCAGCTTAGGCTACCCCTCCTACGAGCAGTACTTC CASSLGYPSYEQYF